The sequence of this TCR beta chain was determined in a study of Graves' ophthalmopathy and Graves' hyperthyroidism. Study-level findings and limits: Progression of ophthalmopathy was predicted by the model with around 68% sensitivity and around 72% specificity. In blood, most expanded thyroid clonotypes above 0.001 frequency were also detected.

Germline V gene data show CDR1 as SGHVS and CDR2 as FQNEAQ. Trimming shortened V by 1 base and J by 2 bases, and 18 bases separated the two germline ends. This CDR3 is built from 17 residues. Ages of hyperthyroidism patients ran from 18 to 65, and their diagnoses were new, under 2 months' duration. Only a few counts were recorded for this clonotype. As yet, its antigen is unknown. RNA transcripts yielded amplified TCR beta CDR3 regions. The authors performed first-round RT-PCR with HTBI primers and then a second-round multiplex PCR. TCRdb reprocessed the multiplex PCR reads with MiXCR, giving one entry per CDR3 protein. This repertoire shows over a million distinct CDR3 sequences, approximately 35% found once; its top ten account for around 10%.

V gene TRBV7-8 combines with J gene TRBJ2-7; no reliable D call. This clonotype was obtained from an adult man with Graves' hyperthyroidism. The sequenced material came from peripheral blood or thyroid tissue (not recorded which). The CDR3 sequence: CASSLESLLTITYEQYF. The CDR3 region has the DNA TGTGCCAGCAGCTTAGAATCTCTGCTTACTATCACCTACGAGCAGTACTTC.